These 30 T cell receptor beta chains were all obtained from the same sample, sequenced in a study of tumour-infiltrating T cells in Burkitt lymphoma. Using immunoSEQ multiplex PCR, the repertoire was profiled, and TCRdb retains in-frame clones only, with some absent. The data contain roughly 5,100 clones, roughly a sixth of them singletons. The material sequenced was tumor tissue. The receptors shown here come from a human donor with diffuse large B-cell lymphoma.

The genes are TRBV2 and TRBJ1-2; D call uncertain. This CDR3 is built from 12 residues. With 8 bases removed from V and 3 bases from J, the gap between germline ends came to 10 bases. Germline assignment: CDR1 SNHLY and CDR2 FYNNEI. The CDR3 DNA reads TGTGCCAGCCACGACGGCTACTATGGCTACACCTTC. This codes for CASHDGYYGYTF.

The chain recombines TRBV4-2 with TRBJ2-3; 10 nucleotides line up with TRBD2. CDR1 LGHNA and CDR2 YNFKEQ come from the germline V gene. This CDR3 contains 17 residues. V lost 0 bases and J lost 6; bases outside the gene matches: 9. As DNA, the CDR3 is TGTGCCAGCAGCCAAGAGGGGCTAGCGGGAGTAAGGGATACGCAGTATTTT. Residues: CASSQEGLAGVRDTQYF.

The chain recombines TRBV5-1 with TRBJ1-1; weak D call: TRBD1 (6 bases). The CDR3 contains 13 residues. Germline V lookup: CDR1 SGHRS, CDR2 YFSETQ. The V end was cut by 3 bases, the J end by 4 bases, with 10 bases between. CDR3: CASSSQGSTEAFF. CDR3 nucleotide sequence: TGCGCCAGCAGCTCACAGGGTTCCACTGAAGCTTTCTTT. Looking up the rest from reference TRBV5-1 and TRBJ1-1 gives the full variable domain: KAGVTQTPRYLIKTRGQQVTLSCSPISGHRSVSWYQQTPGQGLQFLFEYFSETQRNKGNFPGRFSGRQFSNSRSEMNVSTLELGDSALYLCASSSQGSTEAFFGQGTRLTVV.

The V call is TRBV9, the J call TRBJ2-6; no clear D gene. The germline CDR1 and CDR2 sequences are SGDLS and YYNGEE. V was trimmed by 2 bases and J by 2 bases, leaving 14 bases between them. The CDR3 covers 17 residues. CDR3 nucleotides: TGTGCCAGCAGCGTTAGCCCGAGAAAGGCTGGGGCCAACGTCCTGACTTTC. This encodes CASSVSPRKAGANVLTF.

There are a few counts of this clone. The V and J genes are TRBV5-1 and TRBJ1-1; unclear D gene. Germline CDR1 SGHRS, CDR2 YFSETQ. This CDR3 region has 13 residues. V lost 4 bases, J lost 0 bases, and 7 bases lay in between. The CDR3 coding sequence is TGCGCCAGCAGCCCTGCACTGAACACTGAAGCTTTCTTT. Amino acid sequence: CASSPALNTEAFF.

CDR3: CASSPRDNSPYEQYF. The CDR3 coding sequence is TGTGCCAGCAGCCCTCGGGACAACTCCCCCTACGAGCAGTACTTC. This chain uses TRBV9 with TRBJ2-7, with D perhaps matching TRBD1 (6 bases). Germline V CDR1 and CDR2: SGDLS, YYNGEE. V gave up 4 bases and J gave up 2 bases, with 16 bases separating them. The CDR3 length is 15 residues. The full variable domain, in which reference TRBV9 and TRBJ2-7 provide the parts outside the CDR3, is DSGVTQTPKHLITATGQRVTLRCSPRSGDLSVYWYQQSLDQGLQFLIQYYNGEERAKGNILERFSAQQFPDLHSELNLSSLELGDSALYFCASSPRDNSPYEQYFGPGTRLTVT.

V usage is TRBV11-2 and J usage is TRBJ2-1, with a weak D call TRBD2 (5 bases). The CDR3 runs to 13 residues. Trimming pared 5 bases from V and 3 bases from J, leaving 8 bases between. The germline gives CDR1 SGHAT, CDR2 FQNNGV. CDR3 residues: CASSRGNYNEQFF. In DNA form, the CDR3 reads TGTGCCAGCAGCCGGGGAAACTACAATGAGCAGTTCTTC. Drawing the rest from reference TRBV11-2 and TRBJ2-1, the complete variable domain is EAGVAQSPRYKIIEKRQSVAFWCNPISGHATLYWYQQILGQGPKLLIQFQNNGVVDDSQLPKDRFSAERLKGVDSTLKIQPAKLEDSAVYLCASSRGNYNEQFFGPGTRLTVL.

The rearrangement joins TRBV5-1 to TRBJ1-2, with TRBD1 as a possible D gene (6 bases). The V end was cut by 1 base, the J end by 1 base, with 11 bases between. This CDR3 has 15 residues. The germline gives CDR1 SGHRS, CDR2 YFSETQ. The CDR3 here is CASSLSGANNYGYTF. CDR3 DNA sequence: TGCGCCAGCAGCTTGTCAGGGGCGAATAACTATGGCTACACCTTC.

This clone was detected a few times. The V call is TRBV4-1, the J call TRBJ2-3; tentatively, D is TRBD2 (5 bases). V was cut by 0 bases and J by 0 bases, with 16 bases left in between. Per germline, CDR1 MGHRA and CDR2 YSYEKL. The CDR3 spans 18 residues. The CDR3 sequence is CASSQDGLERSSTDTQYF. The CDR3 DNA is TGCGCCAGCAGCCAAGACGGACTGGAGCGGTCTAGCACAGATACGCAGTATTTT.

This chain links TRBV9 with TRBJ1-3, with D uncertain. CDR1 is SGDLS and CDR2 is YYNGEE in the germline V gene. CDR3 length: 15 amino acids. V lost 0 bases to trimming and J lost 2 bases, with 9 bases between them. The CDR3 region has the DNA TGTGCCAGCAGCGTAGATGAAGGCCCTGGAAACACCATATATTTT. Translating it yields CASSVDEGPGNTIYF.

This clone was seen a handful of times. The V and J genes are TRBV9 and TRBJ2-1, with TRBD2 identical over 10 bases. Germline loops: CDR1 SGDLS, CDR2 YYNGEE. The CDR3 extends over 16 amino acids. The trim removed 2 bases at V and 7 bases at J, leaving 9 bases unmatched. The CDR3 sequence is CASSVAGLAGVNEQFF. The CDR3 nucleotides read TGTGCCAGCAGCGTTGCGGGGCTAGCGGGAGTTAATGAGCAGTTCTTC.

The chain couples TRBV28 to TRBJ2-7; 12 bases map to TRBD1. Germline V gives CDR1 MDHEN, CDR2 SYDVKM. V lost 8 bases, J lost 7 bases, and 9 bases stayed unmatched. The CDR3 runs to 14 residues. CDR3 amino acids: CASGGTGGMGEQYF. DNA for the CDR3: TGTGCCAGCGGCGGGACAGGGGGCATGGGGGAGCAGTACTTC.

The rearrangement uses TRBV19 and TRBJ1-2, with D uncertain. The CDR3 covers 15 residues. CDR1 is LNHDA, CDR2 SQIVND, per germline (reference sequence). Trimming pared 1 base from V and 8 bases from J, leaving 17 bases between. The CDR3 loop is CASSIAVYGEYGYTF. CDR3 bases: TGTGCCAGTAGTATAGCAGTCTACGGGGAATACGGCTACACCTTC.

The rearrangement links TRBV5-8 to TRBJ2-7; D is unclear. Per the germline V gene, CDR1 is SGHTS and CDR2 is YDEGEE. Deletions cut 3 bases from V and 8 bases from J, with 9 bases between. This CDR3 has 11 residues. Here the CDR3 DNA reads TGTGCCAGCAGCTCATCAGGAAAGCAGTACTTC. Amino acid sequence: CASSSSGKQYF.

The V gene is TRBV27, the J gene TRBJ2-7; no reliable D call. The CDR3 length is 14 residues. The germline V gene has CDR1 MNHEY and CDR2 SMNVEV (reference sequence). Deletions cut 0 bases from V and 1 base from J, with 7 bases between. The CDR3 loop reads CASSLSTASYEQYF. CDR3 DNA: TGTGCCAGCAGTTTATCCACGGCGTCCTACGAGCAGTACTTC.

V and J are TRBV18 and TRBJ2-1; no firm D call. CDR1 and CDR2 from the germline V gene are KGHSH and LQKENI. Trimming took off 4 bases at V and 8 bases at J, with 12 bases between the two ends. The CDR3 has 13 residues. For the CDR3, the DNA is TGTGCCAGCTCACAACAAGTTGACCATGAGCAGTTCTTC. Its protein is CASSQQVDHEQFF.

In DNA form, the CDR3 reads TGCAGTGCTATGTCACAAGAGACCCAGTACTTC. Protein product: CSAMSQETQYF. The chain carries TRBV20-1 and TRBJ2-5; D unresolved. V was trimmed by 4 bases and J by 2 bases, leaving 5 bases between them. This CDR3 region has 11 residues. Germline CDR1 reads DFQATT; CDR2 reads SNEGSKA (reference sequence).

The V gene is TRBV2, the J gene TRBJ2-3; D ambiguous. CDR3 length: 14 residues. Looked up from germline, CDR1 is SNHLY and CDR2 is FYNNEI. V lost 3 bases to trimming and J lost 0 bases, with 7 bases between them. Here the CDR3 DNA reads TGTGCCAGCAGTGACGGCCACAGCACAGATACGCAGTATTTT. Its translation is CASSDGHSTDTQYF.

This chain connects TRBV19 to TRBJ1-4, with D possibly being TRBD1 (5 bases). Per the germline V gene, CDR1 is LNHDA and CDR2 is SQIVND (reference sequence). This CDR3 is built from 13 residues. Between the trimmed V and J ends, which lost 5 bases and 8 bases, there was a span of 12 bases. The CDR3 DNA reads TGTGCCAGTAGTTCCACAGGATTCGAAAAACTGTTTTTT. Protein: CASSSTGFEKLFF. Complete variable domain (other parts from reference TRBV19 and TRBJ1-4): DGGITQSPKYLFRKEGQNVTLSCEQNLNHDAMYWYRQDPGQGLRLIYYSQIVNDFQKGDIAEGYSVSREKKESFPLTVTSAQKNPTAFYLCASSSTGFEKLFFGSGTQLSVL.

This clone was counted between two and nine times. Here the CDR3 reads CASSLTNRGHEQYF. In DNA, the CDR3 is TGTGCCAGCAGCTTAACGAACAGGGGGCACGAGCAGTACTTC. The V gene is TRBV7-9, the J gene TRBJ2-7; 9 bases line up with TRBD1. The CDR3 spans 14 residues. Germline CDR1 is SEHNR and CDR2 is FQNEAQ (reference sequence). V lost 2 bases and J lost 5; bases outside the gene matches: 4. The full variable domain, in which reference TRBV7-9 and TRBJ2-7 provide the parts outside the CDR3, is DTGVSQNPRHKITKRGQNVTFRCDPISEHNRLYWYRQTLGQGPEFLTYFQNEAQLEKSRLLSDRFSAERPKGSFSTLEIQRTEQGDSAMYLCASSLTNRGHEQYFGPGTRLTVT.

The chain uses TRBV6-1 and TRBJ2-7; D tentatively reads TRBD1 or TRBD2 (5 bases each). Trimming stripped 7 bases from V and 3 bases from J, with 13 bases between. The length of the CDR3 is 13 residues. CDR1 is MNHNS, CDR2 SASEGT, per germline. This CDR3 reads CASTWAGSYEQYF. CDR3 DNA: TGTGCCAGCACTTGGGCAGGGAGCTACGAGCAGTACTTC.

This chain connects TRBV7-9 to TRBJ2-7; the match to TRBD2 covers 12 bases. This CDR3 contains 15 residues. CDR1 and CDR2 from the germline V gene are SEHNR and FQNEAQ (reference sequence). Trimming cost V 4 bases and J 3 bases; bases outside gene matches: 4. CDR3 sequence: CASSSRTSGVYEQYF. The CDR3 region has the DNA TGTGCCAGCAGCTCTCGGACTAGCGGGGTCTACGAGCAGTACTTC. Drawing the rest from reference TRBV7-9 and TRBJ2-7, the complete variable domain is DTGVSQNPRHKITKRGQNVTFRCDPISEHNRLYWYRQTLGQGPEFLTYFQNEAQLEKSRLLSDRFSAERPKGSFSTLEIQRTEQGDSAMYLCASSSRTSGVYEQYFGPGTRLTVT.

This clone has only a few counts. This chain joins TRBV7-6 and TRBJ1-5; D unresolved. With 5 bases removed from V and 6 bases from J, the gap between germline ends came to 11 bases. CDR3 length equals 13 residues. Germline lookup yields CDR1 SGHVS and CDR2 FNYEAQ. The CDR3 region is CASSPYWGQPQHF. CDR3 DNA: TGTGCCAGCAGCCCCTACTGGGGTCAGCCCCAGCATTTT.

This rearrangement joins TRBV7-8 to TRBJ1-5, with 9 bases matching TRBD1. The length of the CDR3 is 16 residues. Per germline, CDR1 SGHVS and CDR2 FQNEAQ. With V trimmed by 5 bases and J by 4 bases, 9 bases remained unmatched. CDR3 bases: TGTGCCAGCAGCGCCCCGGGACAGGGCTGGAATCAGCCCCAGCATTTT. It encodes CASSAPGQGWNQPQHF. The full variable domain, rest sourced from reference TRBV7-8 and TRBJ1-5, is GAGVSQSPRYKVAKRGQDVALRCDPISGHVSLFWYQQALGQGPEFLTYFQNEAQLDKSGLPSDRFFAERPEGSVSTLKIQRTQQEDSAVYLCASSAPGQGWNQPQHFGDGTRLSIL.

The gene calls are TRBV10-3 and TRBJ1-4, with D uncertain. Trimming cost V 5 bases and J 0 bases, with 4 bases left between them. The germline V gene has CDR1 ENHRY and CDR2 SYGVKD. The length of the CDR3 is 13 residues. CDR3 in DNA: TGTGCCATCAGTCCGTCAACTAATGAAAAACTGTTTTTT. Translating it yields CAISPSTNEKLFF.

The CDR3 sequence is CASSYLDRYEQYF. Written as DNA, the CDR3 is TGTGCCAGCAGTTACCTAGACAGATACGAGCAGTACTTC. The V gene is TRBV6-5, the J gene TRBJ2-7, with D possibly matching TRBD1 (5 bases). Germline V gene lookup returns CDR1 MNHEY and CDR2 SVGAGI. V dropped 2 bases and J dropped 4 bases, with 9 bases sitting between them. The CDR3 is made up of 13 amino acids.

The chain is built from TRBV5-5 and TRBJ2-6; D remains ambiguous. The CDR3 covers 16 residues. Germline V lookup: CDR1 SGHKS, CDR2 YYEKEE (reference sequence). Deletions cut 0 bases from V and 2 bases from J, with 9 bases between. DNA of the CDR3: TGTGCCAGCAGCTTGGCCTCTCGCCCTGGGGCCAACGTCCTGACTTTC. Its translation is CASSLASRPGANVLTF.

This clone is judged large. V gene TRBV9 combines with J gene TRBJ2-6; D remains unclear. The CDR3 runs 16 residues. Germline V CDR1 and CDR2: SGDLS, YYNGEE. V was shortened by 1 base and J by 0 bases, with 8 bases between the two germline ends. CDR3 in amino acids: CASSVNGLSGANVLTF. The CDR3 nucleotides read TGTGCCAGCAGCGTAAACGGCCTCTCTGGGGCCAACGTCCTGACTTTC.

The chain uses TRBV7-9 and TRBJ2-1; 7 bases line up with TRBD2. The CDR3 contains 14 residues. J was trimmed by 6 bases and V by 4 bases; bases with no gene match: 6. Germline-derived CDR1 and CDR2 are SEHNR and FQNEAQ (reference sequence). The CDR3 here is CASSSGGPFNEQFF. CDR3 nucleotide sequence: TGTGCCAGCAGCTCGGGGGGACCTTTCAATGAGCAGTTCTTC. The whole variable domain, remainder taken from reference TRBV7-9 and TRBJ2-1, is DTGVSQNPRHKITKRGQNVTFRCDPISEHNRLYWYRQTLGQGPEFLTYFQNEAQLEKSRLLSDRFSAERPKGSFSTLEIQRTEQGDSAMYLCASSSGGPFNEQFFGPGTRLTVL.

This chain uses TRBV2 with TRBJ1-1; TRBD1 is a possible D gene (5 bases). CDR3 size: 13 residues. Between the trimmed V and J ends, which lost 6 bases and 1 base, there was a span of 9 bases. Germline CDR1 is SNHLY and CDR2 is FYNNEI. The chain's CDR3 is CASSAGQNTEAFF. For the CDR3, the DNA is TGTGCCAGCAGCGCCGGACAGAACACTGAAGCTTTCTTT.